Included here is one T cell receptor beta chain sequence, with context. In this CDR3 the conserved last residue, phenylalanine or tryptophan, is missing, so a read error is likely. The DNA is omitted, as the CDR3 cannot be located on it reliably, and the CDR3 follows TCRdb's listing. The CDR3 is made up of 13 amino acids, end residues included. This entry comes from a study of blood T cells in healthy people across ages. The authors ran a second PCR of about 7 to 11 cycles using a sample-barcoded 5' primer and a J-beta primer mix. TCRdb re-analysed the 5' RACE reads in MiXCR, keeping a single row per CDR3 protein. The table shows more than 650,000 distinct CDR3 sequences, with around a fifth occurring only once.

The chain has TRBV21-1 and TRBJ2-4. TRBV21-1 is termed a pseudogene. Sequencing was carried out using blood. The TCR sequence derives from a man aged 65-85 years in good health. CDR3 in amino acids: CTSYLRTKNIQYS.